Presented here are 29 T cell receptor beta chains from one specimen sequenced in a study of blood T cell repertoires in COVID-19. Sequenced by immunoSEQ multiplex PCR; TCRdb stores in-frame clones only, minus some. Counted here are over 200,000 clones, nearly 85% occurring once; the ten biggest clones make up 1.3%. Sequencing was performed on peripheral blood. The receptors originated from a woman in her twenties or thirties with COVID-19, enrolled during active disease.

The chain joins TRBV27 to TRBJ2-5; 7 bases align to TRBD1. J lost 5 bases, V lost 0 bases, and 12 bases had no gene match. The CDR3 extends over 17 amino acids. In germline, CDR1 is MNHEY, CDR2 SMNVEV (reference sequence). CDR3 region: CASSLSAQQGPGETQYF. The CDR3 DNA follows: TGTGCCAGCAGTTTATCGGCGCAACAGGGGCCGGGGGAGACCCAGTACTTC.

In its sample, this clone was seen many times. In the same sample, other DNA sequences code for this CDR3. The rearrangement uses TRBV9 and TRBJ1-1; the D gene is possibly TRBD1 (5 bases). V lost 0 bases and J lost 5, with 11 bases in between. This CDR3 has 14 amino acids. Germline CDR1 reads SGDLS; CDR2 reads YYNGEE. CDR3 loop: CASSVARGGTEAFF. The DNA for the CDR3 is TGTGCCAGCAGCGTAGCGCGGGGGGGGACTGAAGCTTTCTTT.

The chain links TRBV9 to TRBJ1-4; 7 positions agree with TRBD1. Germline CDR1 and CDR2: SGDLS and YYNGEE. CDR3 size: 15 residues. Germline trimming cut 3 bases from V and 4 bases from J; bases unmatched to any gene: 6. The CDR3 reads CASSAGDSRNEKLFF. Written as DNA, the CDR3 is TGTGCCAGCAGCGCCGGGGACAGCCGTAATGAAAAACTGTTTTTT.

This chain joins TRBV2 and TRBJ2-3; 11 bases line up with TRBD2. Trimming took 5 bases from V and 0 from J; bases not matched to a gene: 7. CDR3 size: 17 residues. Per germline, CDR1 SNHLY and CDR2 FYNNEI. The CDR3 region has the DNA TGTGCCAGCAGTAAGACTAGCGGGATATTAAGCACAGATACGCAGTATTTT. It translates to CASSKTSGILSTDTQYF.

The rearrangement joins TRBV7-2 to TRBJ2-1; TRBD2 matches at 7 bases. Germline V lookup: CDR1 SGHTA, CDR2 FQGNSA. V lost 2 bases to trimming and J lost 4 bases; unmatched junction nucleotides: 11. The CDR3 has 17 residues. The DNA of the CDR3 is TGTGCCAGCAGCTTATCTGCGGGAGAGCCCGGATACAATGAGCAGTTCTTC. The encoded protein is CASSLSAGEPGYNEQFF.

The gene calls are TRBV24-1 and TRBJ2-5; 9 bases are a match to TRBD1. The germline V gene encodes CDR1 KGHDR and CDR2 SFDVKD. V lost 3 bases, J lost 1 base, and 2 bases stayed unmatched. This CDR3 is built from 15 residues. CDR3 DNA: TGTGCCACCAGTGATAGGGGACAGGGCCAAGAGACCCAGTACTTC. Its protein is CATSDRGQGQETQYF.

This clone was recorded once. This chain uses TRBV19 with TRBJ2-1, with TRBD2 identical over 9 bases. The CDR3 runs to 14 residues. V gave up 3 bases and J gave up 8 bases; unmatched junction bases: 5. Germline CDR1 and CDR2: LNHDA and SQIVND (reference sequence). The CDR3 here is CASSIVAGEDEQFF. DNA for the CDR3: TGTGCCAGTAGTATTGTAGCGGGAGAGGATGAGCAGTTCTTC.

The chain recombines TRBV18 with TRBJ1-2; D is uncertain. Trimming pared 2 bases from V and 0 bases from J, leaving 10 bases between. The germline V gene encodes CDR1 KGHSH and CDR2 LQKENI. The CDR3 totals 15 residues. In DNA, the CDR3 is TGTGCCAGCTCACCAACACAGCTTACTAACTATGGCTACACCTTC. It codes for CASSPTQLTNYGYTF. The variable domain in full, with the rest retrieved from reference TRBV18 and TRBJ1-2, is NAGVMQNPRHLVRRRGQEARLRCSPMKGHSHVYWYRQLPEEGLKFMVYLQKENIIDESGMPKERFSAEFPKEGPSILRIQQVVRGDSAAYFCASSPTQLTNYGYTFGSGTRLTVV.

The CDR3: CASSPPGTGLPYGYTF. CDR3 in DNA: TGTGCCAGCTCACCTCCCGGGACAGGGCTTCCCTATGGCTACACCTTC. This rearrangement joins TRBV18 to TRBJ1-2; TRBD1 matches 9 bases. CDR1 is KGHSH and CDR2 is LQKENI in the germline V gene. Losses at the gene ends were 3 bases for V and 4 bases for J; bases not matched to a gene: 9. The length of the CDR3 is 16 residues.

This rearrangement joins TRBV3-1 (or the pseudogene TRBV3-2) to TRBJ2-7; D is undetermined. In germline, CDR1 is LGHDT, CDR2 YNNKEL (reference sequence). This CDR3 is 12 amino acids long. The V end was cut by 3 bases, the J end by 2 bases, with 5 bases between. CDR3 DNA sequence: TGTGCCAGCAGCCAGCGAGCCTACGAGCAGTACTTC. This codes for CASSQRAYEQYF.

The chain carries TRBV4-1 and TRBJ2-7; 9 bases are shared with TRBD1. The CDR3 has 15 residues. J was trimmed by 3 bases and V by 1 base; bases with no gene match: 4. Germline CDR1 MGHRA, CDR2 YSYEKL. The CDR3 DNA reads TGCGCCAGCAGCCAAGGGGACAGGGTGGTCTACGAGCAGTACTTC. Its protein product is CASSQGDRVVYEQYF.

The count of this clone is one. The chain carries TRBV7-2 and TRBJ1-1; 11 bases align to TRBD1. Per the germline V gene, CDR1 is SGHTA and CDR2 is FQGNSA. The CDR3 runs to 15 residues. V lost 5 bases and J lost 1; bases outside the gene matches: 3. The CDR3 DNA is TGTGCCAGCAGCGTGGGGACAGGGGGGAACACTGAAGCTTTCTTT. Encoded protein: CASSVGTGGNTEAFF.

In its sample, this clone was seen once. This chain connects TRBV5-1 to TRBJ2-3; D possibly corresponds to TRBD2 (5 bases). V was pared by 2 bases and J by 1 base, with 17 bases between. The CDR3 totals 17 residues. CDR1 is SGHRS and CDR2 is YFSETQ in the germline V gene. The CDR3 reads CASSLSGSRTRTDTQYF. DNA for the CDR3: TGCGCCAGCAGCTTAAGCGGTAGTAGGACTCGCACAGATACGCAGTATTTT.

The rearrangement joins TRBV3-1 (or the pseudogene TRBV3-2) to TRBJ2-1, with TRBD2 matching over 10 bases. The germline CDR1 and CDR2 sequences are LGHDT and YNNKEL (reference sequence). V dropped 7 bases and J dropped 8; count of bases not matched to a gene: 11. The length of the CDR3 is 15 residues. The CDR3 spells CASTFLAGDIHEQFF. CDR3 coding DNA: TGTGCCAGCACCTTCCTAGCGGGAGATATTCATGAGCAGTTCTTC.

The V gene is TRBV9, the J gene TRBJ1-2; 8 nucleotides line up with TRBD1. The CDR3 loop spans 19 amino acids. J gave up 0 bases and V 0 bases, and 13 bases lay outside the gene matches. Germline CDR1 is SGDLS and CDR2 is YYNGEE. DNA of the CDR3: TGTGCCAGCAGCGTAGACCCGGCGGACAGGGCTTCCCCTAACTATGGCTACACCTTC. Translated, it gives CASSVDPADRASPNYGYTF.

The chain joins TRBV5-4 to TRBJ1-1, with 8 bases aligning to TRBD1. The J segment lost 4 bases and the V segment lost 5 bases, leaving 7 bases of the junction unmatched. The CDR3 length is 14 residues. Germline V gene lookup returns CDR1 SGHNT and CDR2 YYREEE (reference sequence). For the CDR3, the DNA is TGTGCCAGCAGTGCAGGGGGCGGAAGCACTGAAGCTTTCTTT. Its translation: CASSAGGGSTEAFF. Combining the CDR3 with reference TRBV5-4 and TRBJ1-1 gives the whole variable domain ETGVTQSPTHLIKTRGQQVTLRCSSQSGHNTVSWYQQALGQGPQFIFQYYREEENGRGNFPPRFSGLQFPNYSSELNVNALELDDSALYLCASSAGGGSTEAFFGQGTRLTVV.

The V gene is TRBV6-2 or TRBV6-3, the J gene TRBJ2-3; the match to TRBD2 covers 9 bases. The CDR3 spans 16 residues. Germline loops: CDR1 MNHEY, CDR2 SVGEGT. The V gene end was trimmed by 0 bases and the J gene end by 0 bases; junction bases not matched to a gene: 1. CDR3 bases: TGTGCCAGCAGTTACTCGCGGGGGGGCAGCACAGATACGCAGTATTTT. Residues: CASSYSRGGSTDTQYF.

The table lists this clone with a few counts. The gene calls are TRBV18 and TRBJ2-2, with D perhaps matching TRBD1 (5 bases). CDR3 length equals 14 residues. The V gene lost 3 bases and the J gene lost 4 bases, with 9 bases spanning the gap. Looked up from germline, CDR1 is KGHSH and CDR2 is LQKENI. In DNA form, the CDR3 reads TGTGCCAGCTCACCGGACATGAGCACCGGGGAGCTGTTTTTT. Translating it yields CASSPDMSTGELFF.

The chain has TRBV5-6 and TRBJ1-4; no reliable D call. The CDR3 has 16 residues. Trimming removed 7 bases at V and 2 bases at J, with 18 bases between. Looked up from germline, CDR1 is SGHDT and CDR2 is YYEEEE. As DNA, the CDR3 is TGTGCCAGCCAACTCCTTGGGTTGAGGACTAATGAAAAACTGTTTTTT. Translating it yields CASQLLGLRTNEKLFF.

The V and J genes are TRBV30 and TRBJ2-1; no clear D. Germline CDR1 GTSNPN, CDR2 SVGIG (reference sequence). V was shortened by 5 bases and J by 8 bases, with 13 bases between the two germline ends. CDR3 size: 12 residues. CDR3 DNA: TGTGCCTGGGCGACTCCGACCCATGAGCAGTTCTTC. This translates into CAWATPTHEQFF.

This clone was recorded only once. The chain joins TRBV5-4 to TRBJ2-2; a weak D match, TRBD1 (5 bases). With 5 bases removed from V and 6 bases from J, the gap between germline ends came to 11 bases. CDR3 size: 13 residues. The V gene's germline CDR1 is SGHNT and CDR2 YYREEE (reference sequence). The CDR3 sequence is CASRPGIPGELFF. The CDR3 nucleotides read TGTGCCAGCAGGCCAGGGATTCCCGGGGAGCTGTTTTTT.

The J gene is TRBJ1-1, the V gene TRBV6-5, with a weak D call TRBD1 (5 bases). Germline loops: CDR1 MNHEY, CDR2 SVGAGI. The CDR3 extends over 14 amino acids. The V and J ends lost 6 bases and 1 base respectively, with 12 bases between them. CDR3 loop: CASRLGGTNTEAFF. The CDR3, as DNA: TGTGCCAGCAGGCTGGGGGGAACGAACACTGAAGCTTTCTTT.

The genes are TRBV28 and TRBJ2-2, with D possibly matching TRBD1 (6 bases). V gave up 7 bases and J gave up 5 bases, with 17 bases separating them. CDR3 length: 15 amino acids. Looked up from germline, CDR1 is MDHEN and CDR2 is SYDVKM. CDR3 sequence reads: CASTPPETGTGELFF. Here the CDR3 DNA reads TGTGCCAGCACCCCCCCAGAAACAGGGACCGGGGAGCTGTTTTTT.

The rearrangement links TRBV19 to TRBJ1-2; possible D gene TRBD1, 6 bases. CDR1 LNHDA and CDR2 SQIVND come from the germline V gene (reference sequence). CDR3 size: 15 residues. V was clipped by 5 bases and J by 4 bases, with 17 bases between them. The CDR3 bases are TGTGCCAGTAGTCCCTCCGCGGGGGCCGCCTATGGCTACACCTTC. Translated: CASSPSAGAAYGYTF.

J is TRBJ1-1 and V is TRBV28; D is unresolved. This CDR3 comprises 13 residues. The germline V gene has CDR1 MDHEN and CDR2 SYDVKM. The V end was cut by 4 bases, the J end by 4 bases, with 10 bases between. The DNA of the CDR3 is TGTGCCAGCAGTTCCGGGTCGTTCACTGAAGCTTTCTTT. Its protein is CASSSGSFTEAFF. The full variable domain, in which reference TRBV28 and TRBJ1-1 provide the parts outside the CDR3, is DVKVTQSSRYLVKRTGEKVFLECVQDMDHENMFWYRQDPGLGLRLIYFSYDVKMKEKGDIPEGYSVSREKKERFSLILESASTNQTSMYLCASSSGSFTEAFFGQGTRLTVV.

The chain is built from TRBV10-2 and TRBJ2-3; 9 bases match TRBD2. The CDR3 is 18 residues long. V dropped 5 bases and J dropped 1; count of bases not matched to a gene: 13. CDR1 WSHSY and CDR2 SAAADI come from the germline V gene. The CDR3 is CASSPAGGPAHRTDTQYF. The CDR3 region has the DNA TGCGCCAGCAGTCCAGCGGGGGGCCCCGCCCACCGCACAGATACGCAGTATTTT.

The chain joins TRBV5-5 to TRBJ1-5, with D perhaps TRBD1 (5 bases). Germline loops: CDR1 SGHKS, CDR2 YYEKEE (reference sequence). The CDR3 covers 15 residues. The V end was cut by 5 bases, the J end by 1 base, with 13 bases between. In DNA, the CDR3 is TGTGCCAGCAGTCAAATGGACATCAGCAATCAGCCCCAGCATTTT. This gives the protein CASSQMDISNQPQHF.

The chain joins TRBV27 to TRBJ2-3; TRBD2 aligns across 14 bases. CDR1 is MNHEY and CDR2 is SMNVEV in the germline V gene (reference sequence). The CDR3 runs 15 residues. J lost 6 bases, V lost 4 bases, and 3 bases had no gene match. The CDR3 region has the DNA TGTGCCAGCAGTTGGAGGACTAGCGGGAGGGATACGCAGTATTTT. Amino acid sequence: CASSWRTSGRDTQYF.

The chain recombines TRBV2 with TRBJ1-3; D gene uncertain. This CDR3 comprises 14 residues. From germline, CDR1 is SNHLY and CDR2 FYNNEI. V shed 4 bases and J shed 0 bases, with 7 bases lying between them. CDR3 nucleotides: TGTGCCAGCAGTGCTGAGGGCTCTGGAAACACCATATATTTT. Translated, it gives CASSAEGSGNTIYF.